This is a list of T cell receptor beta chains from one sample in a study of T cells after yellow fever vaccination. TCRdb reprocessed the 5' RACE reads via MiXCR and lists one record per CDR3 protein. The table has around 310,000 distinct CDR3 sequences, around 4.4% seen once; the top ten hold just under 20%. The starting material was PBMCs, obtained 15 days after the yellow fever booster vaccination. These receptors were collected from a man aged 18 to 29 who received the YFV17D yellow fever vaccine. Each CDR3 is given with its conserved first and last residue. Each record gives: clone size, D gene, J gene, V gene, CDR3 DNA, CDR3 protein. D genes are given only for firm matches. Expanded clones are given a class, and other clones once, few, many or no size at all.

size: NA
D: NA
J: TRBJ1-6
V: TRBV7-9
DNA: TGTGCCAGCAGCCTACGGCGGGAGGACTCCTATAATTCACCCCTCCACTTT
CDR3: CASSLRREDSYNSPLHF

size: many
D: TRBD1
J: TRBJ2-5
V: TRBV6-5
DNA: TGTGCCAGCACAGAGGGGGACAGGGATGTCGAGACCCAGTACTTC
CDR3: CASTEGDRDVETQYF

size: few
D: NA
J: TRBJ1-5
V: TRBV7-5
DNA: NA
CDR3: CISVPEVEGQGFSRRNQPQHF

size: NA
D: TRBD1
J: TRBJ2-3
V: TRBV9
DNA: TGTGCCAGCAGCGGGGACAGGGCGGGGGCAGATACGCAGTATTTT
CDR3: CASSGDRAGADTQYF

size: many
D: NA
J: TRBJ2-4
V: TRBV3-2
DNA: TGTGCCAGCGGGACAGGGGCCAAAAACATTCAGTACTTC
CDR3: CASGTGAKNIQYF

size: many
D: NA
J: TRBJ2-3
V: TRBV7-3
DNA: TGTGCCAGCAGCTCAGGGATTGGACGTAATACGCAGTATTTT
CDR3: CASSSGIGRNTQYF

size: few
D: NA
J: TRBJ2-5
V: TRBV7-2
DNA: TGTGCCAGCAGCTGGTGGGAGACCCAGTACTTC
CDR3: CASSWWETQYF

size: many
D: NA
J: TRBJ2-7
V: TRBV5-1
DNA: TGCGCCAGCAGCTTGGCGGGCAGAACCTACGAGCAGTACTTC
CDR3: CASSLAGRTYEQYF

size: many
D: TRBD2
J: TRBJ2-4
V: TRBV4-3
DNA: TGCGCCAGCAGCCAAGGGACTAGCGGGGAGGGGGACATTCAGTACTTC
CDR3: CASSQGTSGEGDIQYF

size: few
D: TRBD2
J: TRBJ2-1
V: TRBV7-9
DNA: TGTGCCAGCAGGCCCGGGACTAGCGGAATTGAGCAGTTCTTC
CDR3: CASRPGTSGIEQFF

size: many
D: NA
J: TRBJ1-5
V: TRBV15
DNA: TGTGCCACCAGCAGGGGGGGGATCCAGCCCCAGCATTTT
CDR3: CATSRGGIQPQHF

size: many
D: NA
J: TRBJ2-2
V: TRBV5-5
DNA: TGTGCCAGCAGCTCGGTGGTGGACACCGGGGAGCTGTTTTTT
CDR3: CASSSVVDTGELFF

size: NA
D: TRBD2
J: TRBJ2-1
V: TRBV12-3/TRBV12-4
DNA: TGTGCCAGCAGCTCCGGGACTAGCGGGGGGGCAAGCCATGAGCAGTTCTTC
CDR3: CASSSGTSGGASHEQFF

size: few
D: TRBD1
J: TRBJ1-4
V: TRBV18
DNA: TGTGCCAGCTCACCACCGATGGGACAGGGGGAAAAACTGTTTTTT
CDR3: CASSPPMGQGEKLFF

size: many
D: NA
J: TRBJ2-7
V: TRBV6-6
DNA: TGTGCCAGCAGTTACTCTGCAGGGGCTTCCTCCTACGAGCAGTACTTC
CDR3: CASSYSAGASSYEQYF

size: NA
D: TRBD2
J: TRBJ2-3
V: TRBV7-9
DNA: TGTGCCAGCAGCTTAGGAGTGGGGCTAGCGGGGGAAGATACGCAGTATTTT
CDR3: CASSLGVGLAGEDTQYF

size: NA
D: NA
J: TRBJ1-1
V: TRBV5-1
DNA: TGCGCCAGCAGCTTGGTGTCGACCACTGAAGCTTTCTTT
CDR3: CASSLVSTTEAFF

size: many
D: NA
J: TRBJ2-1
V: TRBV11-2
DNA: TGTGCCAGCAGCTTAAATTATCATGAGCAGTTCTTC
CDR3: CASSLNYHEQFF

size: few
D: NA
J: TRBJ2-6
V: TRBV7-2
DNA: TGTGCCAGCACCTATTGGGGGTCTGGGGCCAACGTCCTGACTTTC
CDR3: CASTYWGSGANVLTF

size: many
D: TRBD1
J: TRBJ2-3
V: TRBV6-5
DNA: TGTGCCAGCAGCACACACGGGACAGGGTTGGATACGCAGTATTTT
CDR3: CASSTHGTGLDTQYF

size: many
D: TRBD2
J: TRBJ2-7
V: TRBV7-2
DNA: TGTGCCAGCAGCTTACTACCTAGCGGGGGATACGAGCAGTACTTC
CDR3: CASSLLPSGGYEQYF

size: few
D: TRBD2
J: TRBJ2-3
V: TRBV5-1
DNA: TGCGCCAGCAGCTTGGAATTAGCGGGGGTTCCAGATACGCAGTATTTT
CDR3: CASSLELAGVPDTQYF

size: few
D: TRBD2
J: TRBJ2-5
V: TRBV5-1
DNA: TGCGCCAGCAGCTTGGAACCAGCGGGGGGCTCAGAGACCCAGTACTTC
CDR3: CASSLEPAGGSETQYF

size: few
D: NA
J: TRBJ2-4
V: TRBV2
DNA: TGTGCCAGCAGGATCGCAGCGGCCAAAAACATTCAGTACTTC
CDR3: CASRIAAAKNIQYF

size: few
D: NA
J: TRBJ1-5
V: TRBV7-2
DNA: TGTGCCAGCAGCCTGATCGGGACATCCCATCAGCCCCAGCATTTT
CDR3: CASSLIGTSHQPQHF

size: many
D: NA
J: TRBJ1-3
V: TRBV29-1
DNA: TGCAGCGCTGCACAAAGCTCTGGAAACACCATATATTTT
CDR3: CSAAQSSGNTIYF

size: NA
D: NA
J: TRBJ1-1
V: TRBV7-9
DNA: TGTGCCAGCAGCCCGGTGGCGACGAACACTGAAGCTTTCTTT
CDR3: CASSPVATNTEAFF

size: few
D: NA
J: TRBJ2-6
V: TRBV5-1
DNA: TGCGCCAGCAGCGTTGGAACAGGGCCCGGGGCCAACGTCCTGACTTTC
CDR3: CASSVGTGPGANVLTF

size: many
D: NA
J: TRBJ2-1
V: TRBV6-5
DNA: TGTGCCAGCAGTTACTCGAGTAGCCCGGCAGGGAATGAGCAGTTCTTC
CDR3: CASSYSSSPAGNEQFF

size: NA
D: NA
J: TRBJ2-5
V: TRBV5-4
DNA: TGTGCCAGCTACCAGGCGGGGAACCAAGAGACCCAGTACTTC
CDR3: CASYQAGNQETQYF

size: many
D: NA
J: TRBJ2-3
V: TRBV10-1
DNA: TGCGCCAGCAGGGAAGGGGGTGCAGATACGCAGTATTTT
CDR3: CASREGGADTQYF

size: many
D: TRBD1
J: TRBJ1-2
V: TRBV7-9
DNA: TGTGCCAGCAGCCCATTGGGACAGGGGAATGGCTACACCTTC
CDR3: CASSPLGQGNGYTF

size: many
D: NA
J: TRBJ2-3
V: TRBV12-3/TRBV12-4
DNA: TGTGCCAGCAGTGTGACAGGTGGTTCCACAGATACGCAGTATTTT
CDR3: CASSVTGGSTDTQYF

size: few
D: NA
J: TRBJ2-5
V: TRBV30
DNA: TGTGCCTGGAGTGTAAGCCTCCAAGAGACCCAGTACTTC
CDR3: CAWSVSLQETQYF

size: many
D: NA
J: TRBJ1-2
V: TRBV15
DNA: TGTGCCACCAGCAGACCACCGGACACCCACAACTTCTTC
CDR3: CATSRPPDTHNFF

size: many
D: TRBD1
J: TRBJ2-1
V: TRBV27
DNA: TGTGCCAGCAGTTTATCAGGGACAGAACGACAGGAGCAGTTCTTC
CDR3: CASSLSGTERQEQFF

size: few
D: TRBD1
J: TRBJ2-7
V: TRBV10-3
DNA: TGTGCCATCCTCCGGGACAGGGACTACGAGCAGTACTTC
CDR3: CAILRDRDYEQYF

size: NA
D: TRBD1
J: TRBJ1-2
V: TRBV5-1
DNA: TGCGCCAGCAGCGCGGAGGGGAGAGGGACAGGGGATGGCTACACCTTC
CDR3: CASSAEGRGTGDGYTF

size: few
D: NA
J: TRBJ2-5
V: TRBV28
DNA: TGTGCCAGCAGTTTAGGTGGGCCCCAGGGGGAGACCCAGTACTTC
CDR3: CASSLGGPQGETQYF

size: many
D: NA
J: TRBJ2-3
V: TRBV10-3
DNA: TGTGCCATCAGTGACACAGATACGCAGTATTTT
CDR3: CAISDTDTQYF

size: many
D: NA
J: TRBJ1-1
V: TRBV15
DNA: TGTGCCACCAGCACAGATGGTAACACTGAAGCTTTCTTT
CDR3: CATSTDGNTEAFF

size: many
D: TRBD2
J: TRBJ2-3
V: TRBV7-6
DNA: TGTGCCAGCAGCTTAGCGGCTCCAGCGGGGGGCACAGATACGCAGTATTTT
CDR3: CASSLAAPAGGTDTQYF

size: few
D: NA
J: TRBJ1-2
V: TRBV12-3/TRBV12-4
DNA: TGTGCCAGCAGTCGGGGGGAGAGCTATGGCTACACCTTC
CDR3: CASSRGESYGYTF

size: few
D: NA
J: TRBJ1-1
V: TRBV7-3
DNA: TGTGCCAGCAGACGACAGGAGGACACTGAAGCTTTCTTT
CDR3: CASRRQEDTEAFF

size: many
D: TRBD1
J: TRBJ2-7
V: TRBV27
DNA: TGTGCCAGCAGGACTGGACAGGGCTACGAGCAGTACTTC
CDR3: CASRTGQGYEQYF

size: few
D: TRBD2
J: TRBJ2-1
V: TRBV5-4
DNA: TGTGCCAGCAGCCGCAGCGGGGGGCTACCCCATGAGCAGTTCTTC
CDR3: CASSRSGGLPHEQFF

size: many
D: NA
J: TRBJ1-2
V: TRBV12-3/TRBV12-4
DNA: TGTGCCAGCAGGCTTTCCGATGGGGAAGTAGGGCACTATGGCTACACCTTC
CDR3: CASRLSDGEVGHYGYTF

size: many
D: TRBD1
J: TRBJ2-7
V: TRBV11-3
DNA: TGTGCCAGCAGCTTAGAGTCAGGGGGCGAGCAGTACTTC
CDR3: CASSLESGGEQYF

size: many
D: NA
J: TRBJ2-5
V: TRBV3-1
DNA: TGTGCCAGCAGCCAAGGAGTGGGAGGGGGAGAGACCCAGTACTTC
CDR3: CASSQGVGGGETQYF

size: many
D: NA
J: TRBJ2-7
V: TRBV7-2
DNA: TGTGCCAGCAGCTTCCAGTGGGTGCAGTACTTC
CDR3: CASSFQWVQYF

size: many
D: TRBD2
J: TRBJ2-3
V: TRBV4-3
DNA: TGCGCCAGCAGCCAAGCCCTAGCGGTTCGCACAGATACGCAGTATTTT
CDR3: CASSQALAVRTDTQYF

size: many
D: NA
J: TRBJ1-1
V: TRBV12-5
DNA: TGTGCTAGTGGTAAGGAAGGAGGTACTGAAGCTTTCTTT
CDR3: CASGKEGGTEAFF

size: many
D: TRBD2
J: TRBJ2-1
V: TRBV13
DNA: TGTGCCAGCAGCGCAGCGGGGGCCCTTGCGCCTGAGCAGTTCTTC
CDR3: CASSAAGALAPEQFF

size: many
D: NA
J: TRBJ1-3
V: TRBV7-9
DNA: TGTGCCAGCAGCCGGACAGCGGGAGGAAACACCATATATTTT
CDR3: CASSRTAGGNTIYF

size: many
D: NA
J: TRBJ2-1
V: TRBV5-5
DNA: TGTGCCAGCAGCTGGGGGGGACAGAGTTACAATGAGCAGTTCTTC
CDR3: CASSWGGQSYNEQFF

size: hyperexpanded
D: TRBD2
J: TRBJ2-7
V: TRBV27
DNA: TGTGCCAGCAGCCAATGGGGGGGTACGCCCTACGAGCAGTACTTC
CDR3: CASSQWGGTPYEQYF

size: NA
D: NA
J: TRBJ2-3
V: TRBV25-1
DNA: TGTGCCAGCAGTGGCCCCCGGGGGCGGGGTTGGCACGATACGCAGTATTTT
CDR3: CASSGPRGRGWHDTQYF

size: few
D: NA
J: TRBJ2-3
V: TRBV7-2
DNA: TGTGCCAGCAGCTTATCGAGGGGCAGCACAGATACGCAGTATTTT
CDR3: CASSLSRGSTDTQYF

size: many
D: TRBD2
J: TRBJ2-4
V: TRBV3-1
DNA: TGTGCCAGCAGCGGTCGGGACCGCGGGGGATGGAACATTCAGTACTTC
CDR3: CASSGRDRGGWNIQYF